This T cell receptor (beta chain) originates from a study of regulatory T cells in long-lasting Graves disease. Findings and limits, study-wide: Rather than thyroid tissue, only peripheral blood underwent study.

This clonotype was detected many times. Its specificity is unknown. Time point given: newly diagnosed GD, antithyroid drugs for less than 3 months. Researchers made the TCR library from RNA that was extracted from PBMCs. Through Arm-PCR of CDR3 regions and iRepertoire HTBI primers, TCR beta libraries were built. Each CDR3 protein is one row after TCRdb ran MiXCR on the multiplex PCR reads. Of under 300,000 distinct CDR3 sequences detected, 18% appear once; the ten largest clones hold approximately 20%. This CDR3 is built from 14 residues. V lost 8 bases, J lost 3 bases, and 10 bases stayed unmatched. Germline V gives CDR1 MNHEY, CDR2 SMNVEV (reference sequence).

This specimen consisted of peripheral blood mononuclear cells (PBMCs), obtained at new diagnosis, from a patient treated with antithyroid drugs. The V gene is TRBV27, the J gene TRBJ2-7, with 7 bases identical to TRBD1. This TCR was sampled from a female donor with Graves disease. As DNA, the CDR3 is TGTGCCAGCGGCTACAGGGGAAGGGACTACGAGCAGTACTTC. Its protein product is CASGYRGRDYEQYF.